This T cell receptor beta chain was sequenced during a study of blood T cell repertoires in COVID-19 (dated by TCRdb to 2018 to 2020). Background for the entire study: Samples from collaborators originated in the United States, Italy and Spain and spanned both the acute and convalescent phases of COVID-19. The material from the prospective study consisted of cDNA or gDNA derived from T cells, B-cell-depleted T cells, or PBMCs. Subjects who had been exposed to COVID-19, were actively infected with it, or had recovered from it provided the deeply sampled blood TCRbeta repertoires that made up the dataset. The repertoires were made available in a free public database intended to serve as a resource for research on the immune response to SARS-CoV-2. Samples were obtained from the ongoing ImmuneRACE study (first 160 participants) and from about 1,300 subjects provided by 6 global collaborators. Nearly every sample came with metadata listing a de-identified subject ID, COVID-19 status, age in years and sex. Where available, HLA class I and class II types were taken from metadata supplied by the sample provider and were not determined by assay-based typing. Overall results and qualifications from the work: The quantity of clinical and demographic metadata differed by source and by participant and was supplied without curation.

As regards this clone: Its antigen is still unknown. No base qualities exist here, and no much larger clone lies one base off it.

Inclusive of the bounding cysteine and phenylalanine, the CDR3 is 16 residues long. Only the CDR3 DNA stays, 48 bases, in frame from base 1. V is trimmed back by 6 bases and J by 6 bases, and the junction contains 10 bases that no gene match accounts for. In the germline V gene, CDR1 corresponds to SGHTA and CDR2 to FQGNSA. The immunoSEQ Assay, a bias-controlled multiplex PCR, was used to amplify TCRbeta CDR3 regions from genomic DNA. The original methods were these. The number of nucleated cells in each sample was estimated from the amplification of reference gene primers within the assay. To quantify the absolute abundance of each unique TCRbeta CDR3 rearrangement, sequence reads were collapsed and filtered. Productive Simpson clonality was computed per sample as the square root of Simpson's diversity index over productive rearrangements. Held by TCRdb, this immuneACCESS table contains in-frame sequences only and omits some clones. Under half of the omission traces to an unresolved V gene where checked; the cause of the rest is unknown. V, J and clone size derive from that table, while D and trimming were established from the DNA sequence. The sample table lists around 68,000 clones, 89% of them with a count of one. The top ten constitute roughly 7.6% of the sample.

The collaborating institutions used their own protocols to collect whole blood in K2EDTA tubes. For TCRbeta analysis, collaborators shipped samples in one of three forms: frozen whole blood, isolated PBMCs, or DNA extracted from either of those sample types. The V and J genes are TRBV7-2 and TRBJ2-1, and TRBD2 matches 11 of the central bases. This receptor was taken from a man aged 50 to 59 with active COVID-19. The source material was peripheral blood. At the DNA level, the sequence is TGTGCCAGCAGTACCGTAGCGGGGGGGCCTAGCAATGAGCAGTTCTTC. This is translated as CASSTVAGGPSNEQFF.